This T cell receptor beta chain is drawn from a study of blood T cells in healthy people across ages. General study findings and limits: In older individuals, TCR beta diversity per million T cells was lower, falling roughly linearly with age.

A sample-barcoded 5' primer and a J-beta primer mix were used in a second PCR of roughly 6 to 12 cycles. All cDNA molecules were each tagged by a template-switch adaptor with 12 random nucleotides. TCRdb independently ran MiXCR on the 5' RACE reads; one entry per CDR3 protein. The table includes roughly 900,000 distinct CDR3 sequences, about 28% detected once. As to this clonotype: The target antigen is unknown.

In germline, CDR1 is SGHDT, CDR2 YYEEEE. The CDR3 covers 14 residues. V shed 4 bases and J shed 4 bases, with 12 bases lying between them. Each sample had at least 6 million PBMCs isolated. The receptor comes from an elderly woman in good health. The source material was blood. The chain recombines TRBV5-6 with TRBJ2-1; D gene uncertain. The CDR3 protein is CASSHFRGYNEQFF. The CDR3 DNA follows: TGTGCCAGCAGCCACTTCCGAGGATACAATGAGCAGTTCTTC.